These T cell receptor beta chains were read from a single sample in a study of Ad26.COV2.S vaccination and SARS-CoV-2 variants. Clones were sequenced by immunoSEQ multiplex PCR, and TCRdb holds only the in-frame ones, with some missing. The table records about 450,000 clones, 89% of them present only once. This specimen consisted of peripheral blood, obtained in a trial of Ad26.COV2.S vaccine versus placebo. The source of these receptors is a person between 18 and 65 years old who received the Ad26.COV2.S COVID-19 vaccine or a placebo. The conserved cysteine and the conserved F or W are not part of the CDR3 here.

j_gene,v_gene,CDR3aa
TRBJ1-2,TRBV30,AWSSRGQDYGYT
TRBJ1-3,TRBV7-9,AWRGSSGNTIY
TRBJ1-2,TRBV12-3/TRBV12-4,ASSHRGYGYT
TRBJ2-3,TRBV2,ASAIAGGTDTQY
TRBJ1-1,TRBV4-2,ASSPGDRGRDTEAF
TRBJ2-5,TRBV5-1,ASSLAGAGEETQY
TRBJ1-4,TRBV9,ASSVQGIRNEKLF
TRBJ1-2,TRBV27,ASSLVPGSSLGGYT
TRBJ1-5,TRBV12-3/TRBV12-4,ASSPRDQPQH
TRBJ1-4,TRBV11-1,ASSQLGRWGNEKLF
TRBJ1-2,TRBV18,ASSKNSRNLQNYGYT
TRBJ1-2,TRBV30,AWSPLGLLLGYT
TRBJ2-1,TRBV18,ASSPPMGHNEQF
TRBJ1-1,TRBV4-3,ASSHLTGRGTEAF
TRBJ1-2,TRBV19,ASSQGAMYGYT
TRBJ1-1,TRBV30,AWIGATEAF
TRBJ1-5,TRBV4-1,ASSHPGRDRAHQPQH
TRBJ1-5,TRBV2,ASSEARTVYSNQPQH
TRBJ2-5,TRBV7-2,ASSFRAGEETQY
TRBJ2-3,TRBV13,ASSLGLAGRSDTQY